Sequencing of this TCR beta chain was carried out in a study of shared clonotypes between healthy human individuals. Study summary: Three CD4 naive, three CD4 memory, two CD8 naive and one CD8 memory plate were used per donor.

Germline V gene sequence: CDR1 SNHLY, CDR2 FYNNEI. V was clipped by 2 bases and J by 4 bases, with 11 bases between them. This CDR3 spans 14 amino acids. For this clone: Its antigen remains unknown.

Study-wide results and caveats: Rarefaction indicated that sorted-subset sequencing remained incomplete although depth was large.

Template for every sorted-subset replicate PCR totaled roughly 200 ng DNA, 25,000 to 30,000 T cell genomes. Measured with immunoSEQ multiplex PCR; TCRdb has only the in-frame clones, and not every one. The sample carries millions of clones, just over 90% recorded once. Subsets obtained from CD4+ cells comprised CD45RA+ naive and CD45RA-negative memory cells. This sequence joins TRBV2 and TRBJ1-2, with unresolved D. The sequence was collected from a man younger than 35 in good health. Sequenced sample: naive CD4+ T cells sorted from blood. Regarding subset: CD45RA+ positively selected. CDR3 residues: CASSEREGTYGYTF. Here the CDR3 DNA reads TGTGCCAGCAGTGAAAGGGAGGGCACCTATGGCTACACCTTC. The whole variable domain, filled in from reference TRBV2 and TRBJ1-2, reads EPEVTQTPSHQVTQMGQEVILRCVPISNHLYFYWYRQILGQKVEFLVSFYNNEISEKSEIFDDQFSVERPDGSNFTLKIRSTKLEDSAMYFCASSEREGTYGYTFGSGTRLTVV.